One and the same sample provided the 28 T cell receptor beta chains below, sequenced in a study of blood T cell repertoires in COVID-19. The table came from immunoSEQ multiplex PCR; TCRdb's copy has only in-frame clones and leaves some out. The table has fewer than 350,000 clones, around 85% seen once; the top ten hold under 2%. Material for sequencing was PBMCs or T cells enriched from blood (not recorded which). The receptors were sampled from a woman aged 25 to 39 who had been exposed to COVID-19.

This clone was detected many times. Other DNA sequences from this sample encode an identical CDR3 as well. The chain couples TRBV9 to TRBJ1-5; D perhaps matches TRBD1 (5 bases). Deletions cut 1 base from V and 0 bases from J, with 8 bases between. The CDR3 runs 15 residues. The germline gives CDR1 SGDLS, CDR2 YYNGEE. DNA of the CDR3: TGTGCCAGCAGCGTATCAGGGCTTAGCAATCAGCCCCAGCATTTT. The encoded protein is CASSVSGLSNQPQHF.

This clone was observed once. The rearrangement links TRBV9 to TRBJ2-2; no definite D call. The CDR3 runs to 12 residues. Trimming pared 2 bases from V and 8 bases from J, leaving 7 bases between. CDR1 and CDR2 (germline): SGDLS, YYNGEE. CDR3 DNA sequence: TGTGCCAGCAGCGTGGAGCTGGGGGAGCTGTTTTTT. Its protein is CASSVELGELFF.

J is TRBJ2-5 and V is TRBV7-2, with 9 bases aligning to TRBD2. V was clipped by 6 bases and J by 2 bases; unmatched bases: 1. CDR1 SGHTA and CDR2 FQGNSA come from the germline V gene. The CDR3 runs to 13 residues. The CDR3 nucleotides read TGTGCCAGCAGGGCGGGGGGGCAAGAGACCCAGTACTTC. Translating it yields CASRAGGQETQYF.

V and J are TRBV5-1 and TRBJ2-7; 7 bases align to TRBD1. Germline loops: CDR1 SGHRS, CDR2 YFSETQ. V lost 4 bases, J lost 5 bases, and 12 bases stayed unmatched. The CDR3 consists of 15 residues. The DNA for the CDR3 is TGCGCCAGCAGCATCGGACAGGCCTTGGTCAACGAGCAGTACTTC. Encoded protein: CASSIGQALVNEQYF.

Here the CDR3 DNA reads TGTGCCAGCAGCCCTTCCTCGGGACAGGGGGCTCATGAAACTGAAGCTTTCTTT. Its protein product is CASSPSSGQGAHETEAFF. This chain uses TRBV9 with TRBJ1-1; 12 nucleotides align to TRBD1. The length of the CDR3 is 18 residues. The trim removed 4 bases at V and 5 bases at J, leaving 15 bases unmatched. Looked up from germline, CDR1 is SGDLS and CDR2 is YYNGEE.

The DNA for the CDR3 is TGTGCCAGCAGCTGGGACAGGGGGAATTCACCCCTCCACTTT. Translated, it gives CASSWDRGNSPLHF. V is TRBV5-4 and J is TRBJ1-6; TRBD1 matches 11 bases. Unmatched junction bases numbered 0, after V lost 3 bases and J lost 7 bases. This CDR3 is 14 amino acids long. The germline CDR1 and CDR2 sequences are SGHNT and YYREEE (reference sequence).

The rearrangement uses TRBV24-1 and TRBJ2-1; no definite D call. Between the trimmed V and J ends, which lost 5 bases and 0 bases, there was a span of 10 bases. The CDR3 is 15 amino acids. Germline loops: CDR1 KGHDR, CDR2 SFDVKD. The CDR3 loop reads CATSVRSSSYNEQFF. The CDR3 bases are TGTGCCACCAGTGTACGCTCGAGCTCCTACAATGAGCAGTTCTTC.

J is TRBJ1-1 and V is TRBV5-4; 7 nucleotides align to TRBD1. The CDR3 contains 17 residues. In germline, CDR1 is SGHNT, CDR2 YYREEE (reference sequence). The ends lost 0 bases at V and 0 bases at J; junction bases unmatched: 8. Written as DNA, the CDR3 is TGTGCCAGCAGCTTGGGGGGACAGAACCGTATGAACACTGAAGCTTTCTTT. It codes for CASSLGGQNRMNTEAFF.

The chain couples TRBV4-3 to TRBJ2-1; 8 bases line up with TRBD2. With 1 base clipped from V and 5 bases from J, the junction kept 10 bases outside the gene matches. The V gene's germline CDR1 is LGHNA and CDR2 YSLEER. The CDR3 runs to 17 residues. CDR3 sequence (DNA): TGCGCCAGCAGCCAAGGGTATCCAGCGGGGGACGACAATGAGCAGTTCTTC. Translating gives CASSQGYPAGDDNEQFF.

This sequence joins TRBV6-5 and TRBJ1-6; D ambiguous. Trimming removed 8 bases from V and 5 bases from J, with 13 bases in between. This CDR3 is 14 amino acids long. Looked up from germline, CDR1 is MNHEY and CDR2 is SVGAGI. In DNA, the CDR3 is TGTGCCAGCTTATGGGCCGGCAATAATTCACCCCTCCACTTT. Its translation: CASLWAGNNSPLHF.

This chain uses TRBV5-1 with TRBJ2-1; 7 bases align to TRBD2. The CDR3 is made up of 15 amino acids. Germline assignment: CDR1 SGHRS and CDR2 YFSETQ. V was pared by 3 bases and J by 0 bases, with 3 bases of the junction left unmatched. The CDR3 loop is CASSSGLVSYNEQFF. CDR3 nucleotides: TGCGCCAGCAGCTCCGGACTAGTCTCCTACAATGAGCAGTTCTTC.

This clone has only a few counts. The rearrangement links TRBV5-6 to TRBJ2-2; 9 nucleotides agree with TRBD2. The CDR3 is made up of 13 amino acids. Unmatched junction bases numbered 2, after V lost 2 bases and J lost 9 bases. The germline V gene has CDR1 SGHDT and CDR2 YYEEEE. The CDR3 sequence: CASSLAGGRELFF. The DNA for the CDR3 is TGTGCCAGCAGCTTAGCGGGAGGTCGGGAGCTGTTTTTT.

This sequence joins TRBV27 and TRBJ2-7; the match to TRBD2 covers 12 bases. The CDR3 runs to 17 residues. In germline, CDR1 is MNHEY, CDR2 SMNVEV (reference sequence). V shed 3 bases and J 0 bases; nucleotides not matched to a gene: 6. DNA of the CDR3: TGTGCCAGCAGTTTGTCCTCTAGCGGGAGGGCCTCCTACGAGCAGTACTTC. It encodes CASSLSSSGRASYEQYF.

Here the CDR3 DNA reads TGTGCTAGTCTAACCGGGACAGGGGACACTGAAGCTTTCTTT. Its protein product is CASLTGTGDTEAFF. V gene TRBV12-5 combines with J gene TRBJ1-1; 10 bases map to TRBD1. Germline V gene lookup returns CDR1 LGHNT and CDR2 FRNRAP. V trimming: 8 bases; J trimming: 3 bases; junction bases outside the gene matches: 6. CDR3 length: 14 amino acids. The whole variable domain, remainder taken from reference TRBV12-5 and TRBJ1-1, is DARVTQTPRHKVTEMGQEVTMRCQPILGHNTVFWYRQTMMQGLELLAYFRNRAPLDDSGMPKDRFSAEMPDATLATLKIQPSEPRDSAVYFCASLTGTGDTEAFFGQGTRLTVV.

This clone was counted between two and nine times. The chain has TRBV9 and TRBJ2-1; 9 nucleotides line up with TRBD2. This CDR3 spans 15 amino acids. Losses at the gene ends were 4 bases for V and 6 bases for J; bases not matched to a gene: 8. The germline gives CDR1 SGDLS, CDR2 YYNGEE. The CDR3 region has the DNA TGTGCCAGCAGCCCTTCTGGCGGGAGGGCCAATGAGCAGTTCTTC. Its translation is CASSPSGGRANEQFF.

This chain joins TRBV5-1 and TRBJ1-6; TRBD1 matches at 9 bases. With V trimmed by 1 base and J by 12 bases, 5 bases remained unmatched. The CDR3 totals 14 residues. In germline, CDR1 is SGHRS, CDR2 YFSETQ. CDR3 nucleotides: TGCGCCAGCAGCTTGACGACAGGGGGAAAACCCCTCCACTTT. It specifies CASSLTTGGKPLHF.

The CDR3 DNA is TGCAGCGTTGAGATGGGACAGGCGGTTGGCTACACCTTC. Encoded protein: CSVEMGQAVGYTF. The chain employs TRBV29-1 and TRBJ1-2; TRBD1 matches 8 bases. Per germline, CDR1 SQVTM and CDR2 ANQGSEA. Unmatched junction bases numbered 7, after V lost 3 bases and J lost 7 bases. The CDR3 covers 13 residues. The whole variable domain, remainder taken from reference TRBV29-1 and TRBJ1-2, is SAVISQKPSRDICQRGTSLTIQCQVDSQVTMMFWYRQQPGQSLTLIATANQGSEATYESGFVIDKFPISRPNLTFSTLTVSNMSPEDSSIYLCSVEMGQAVGYTFGSGTRLTVV.

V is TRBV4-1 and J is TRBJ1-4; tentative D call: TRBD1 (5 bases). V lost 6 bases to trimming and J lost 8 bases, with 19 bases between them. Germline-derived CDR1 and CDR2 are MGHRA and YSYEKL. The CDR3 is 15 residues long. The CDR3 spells CASRSRVAFNEKLFF. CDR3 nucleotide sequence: TGCGCCAGCAGGTCCAGGGTTGCGTTTAACGAAAAACTGTTTTTT.

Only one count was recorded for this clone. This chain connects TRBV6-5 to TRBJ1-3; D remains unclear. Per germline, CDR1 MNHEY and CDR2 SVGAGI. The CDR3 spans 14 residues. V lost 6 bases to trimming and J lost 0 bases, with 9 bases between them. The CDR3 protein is CASRLGSSGNTIYF. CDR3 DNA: TGTGCCAGCAGGCTTGGTAGCTCTGGAAACACCATATATTTT.

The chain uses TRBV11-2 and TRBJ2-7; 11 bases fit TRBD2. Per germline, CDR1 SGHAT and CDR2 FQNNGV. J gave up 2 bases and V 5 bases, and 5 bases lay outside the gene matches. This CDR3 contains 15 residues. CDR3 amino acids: CASSMGLAETYEQYF. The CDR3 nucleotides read TGTGCCAGCAGCATGGGACTAGCGGAAACCTACGAGCAGTACTTC. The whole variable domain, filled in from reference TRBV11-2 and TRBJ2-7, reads EAGVAQSPRYKIIEKRQSVAFWCNPISGHATLYWYQQILGQGPKLLIQFQNNGVVDDSQLPKDRFSAERLKGVDSTLKIQPAKLEDSAVYLCASSMGLAETYEQYFGPGTRLTVT.

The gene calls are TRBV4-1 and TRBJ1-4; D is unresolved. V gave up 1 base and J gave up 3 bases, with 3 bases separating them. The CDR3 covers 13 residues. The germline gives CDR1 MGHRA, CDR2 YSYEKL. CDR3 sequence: CASSQASNEKLFF. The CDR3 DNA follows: TGCGCCAGCAGCCAAGCCTCTAATGAAAAACTGTTTTTT.

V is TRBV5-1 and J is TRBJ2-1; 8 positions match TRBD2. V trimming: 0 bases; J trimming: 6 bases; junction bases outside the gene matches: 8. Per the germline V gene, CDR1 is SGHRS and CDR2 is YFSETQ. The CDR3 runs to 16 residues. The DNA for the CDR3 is TGCGCCAGCAGCTTGGATGTCGGGACTAGGTCCAATGAGCAGTTCTTC. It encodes CASSLDVGTRSNEQFF. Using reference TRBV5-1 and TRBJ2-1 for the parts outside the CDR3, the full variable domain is KAGVTQTPRYLIKTRGQQVTLSCSPISGHRSVSWYQQTPGQGLQFLFEYFSETQRNKGNFPGRFSGRQFSNSRSEMNVSTLELGDSALYLCASSLDVGTRSNEQFFGPGTRLTVL.

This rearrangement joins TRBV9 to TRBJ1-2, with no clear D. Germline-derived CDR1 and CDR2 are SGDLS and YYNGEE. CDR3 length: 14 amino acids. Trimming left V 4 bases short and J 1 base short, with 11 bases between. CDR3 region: CASSLMGSNYGYTF. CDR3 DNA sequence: TGTGCCAGCAGCCTTATGGGGAGTAACTATGGCTACACCTTC. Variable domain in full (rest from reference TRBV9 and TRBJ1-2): DSGVTQTPKHLITATGQRVTLRCSPRSGDLSVYWYQQSLDQGLQFLIQYYNGEERAKGNILERFSAQQFPDLHSELNLSSLELGDSALYFCASSLMGSNYGYTFGSGTRLTVV.

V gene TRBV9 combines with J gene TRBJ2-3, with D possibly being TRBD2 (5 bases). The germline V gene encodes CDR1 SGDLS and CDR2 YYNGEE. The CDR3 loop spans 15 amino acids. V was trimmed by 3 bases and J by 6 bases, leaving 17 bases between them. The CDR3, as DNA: TGTGCCAGCAGCGAACTAGATTGGAATCGTGATACGCAGTATTTT. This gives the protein CASSELDWNRDTQYF.

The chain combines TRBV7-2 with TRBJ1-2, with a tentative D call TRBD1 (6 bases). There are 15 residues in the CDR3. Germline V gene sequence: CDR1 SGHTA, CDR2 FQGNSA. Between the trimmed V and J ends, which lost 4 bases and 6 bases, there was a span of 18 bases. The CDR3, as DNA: TGTGCCAGCAGCTGGAGACCGGGACAAGGGGATGGCTACACCTTC. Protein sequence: CASSWRPGQGDGYTF.

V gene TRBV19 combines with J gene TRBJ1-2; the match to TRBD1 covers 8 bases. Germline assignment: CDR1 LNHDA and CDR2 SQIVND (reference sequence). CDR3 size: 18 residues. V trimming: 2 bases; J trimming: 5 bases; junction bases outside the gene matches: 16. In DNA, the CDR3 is TGTGCCAGTAGTATATCCGGGACAGGCGGTGCCGTGAGTTATGGCTACACCTTC. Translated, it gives CASSISGTGGAVSYGYTF.

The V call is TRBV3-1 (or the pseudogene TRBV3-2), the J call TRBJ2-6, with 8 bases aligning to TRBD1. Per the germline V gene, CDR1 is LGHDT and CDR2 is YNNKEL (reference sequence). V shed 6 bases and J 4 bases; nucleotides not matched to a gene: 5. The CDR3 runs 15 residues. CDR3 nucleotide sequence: TGTGCCAGCAGTCAGGGGGCGCACGGGGCCAACGTCCTGACTTTC. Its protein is CASSQGAHGANVLTF.

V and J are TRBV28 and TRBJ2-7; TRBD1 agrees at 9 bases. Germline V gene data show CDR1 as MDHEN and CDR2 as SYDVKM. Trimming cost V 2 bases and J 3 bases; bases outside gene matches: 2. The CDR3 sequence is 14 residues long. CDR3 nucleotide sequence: TGTGCCAGCAGTTTAGACAGGGGGGGCTACGAGCAGTACTTC. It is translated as CASSLDRGGYEQYF. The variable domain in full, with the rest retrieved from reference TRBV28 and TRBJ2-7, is DVKVTQSSRYLVKRTGEKVFLECVQDMDHENMFWYRQDPGLGLRLIYFSYDVKMKEKGDIPEGYSVSREKKERFSLILESASTNQTSMYLCASSLDRGGYEQYFGPGTRLTVT.